This TCR beta chain was sequenced for a study of cytomegalovirus exposure and HLA in healthy donors. With 60 Vbeta and 13 Jbeta primers, the PCR was carried out. Original methodology: There were 70 million to 95 million unique TCR beta chains by a later count, and approximately 12 million of them were shared. This table comes from immunoSEQ multiplex PCR, and its TCRdb copy is limited to in-frame clones, with some not included. V, J and clone size are those of that table, while D and trimming were read from the DNA. This sample yields about 75,000 clones, of which 84% are seen a single time; around 18% belongs to the top ten. Note on this clone: Its antigen remains unidentified.

The CDR3 contains 15 residues. Germline CDR1 is MRHNA and CDR2 is SNTAGT. The ends were cut back, 0 bases at V and 1 base at J, with 9 bases in the middle. Findings of the study overall: The authors later linked a missense DCLRE1C variant to TCR beta V- and J-gene trimming. Several of the most significant clusters appeared linked to common viral pathogens, based on a later analysis. Likely technical artifact: a cluster of highly shared sequence variants.

The sequence came from a man in his 70s in good health and CMV-seropositive. This chain connects TRBV6-4 to TRBJ2-5; no reliable D call. Sequencing was done on a sample of PBMCs. The CDR3 region is CASSDSASPQETQYF. CDR3 DNA sequence: TGTGCCAGCAGTGACTCGGCCAGTCCCCAAGAGACCCAGTACTTC.